The 27 T cell receptor beta chains reported below all come from one sample, sequenced in a study of cytomegalovirus exposure and HLA in healthy donors. Here immunoSEQ multiplex PCR was the method, and the copy in TCRdb shows in-frame clones only, minus some. There are tens of thousands of clones in the sample; roughly 90% occur only once, and about 1.5% lies in the top ten. Sequencing was performed on PBMCs. These receptors were taken from a young woman in good health and CMV-seronegative.

Only one count was recorded for this clone. This chain links TRBV13 with TRBJ2-5, with 9 positions matching TRBD2. The length of the CDR3 is 15 residues. From germline, CDR1 is PRHDT and CDR2 FYEKMQ (reference sequence). V gave up 5 bases and J gave up 1 base; unmatched junction bases: 5. CDR3 sequence (DNA): TGTGCCAGCAGCCAAAGCGGGAGGCTCCAAGAGACCCAGTACTTC. Translated, it gives CASSQSGRLQETQYF.

The V gene is TRBV10-3, the J gene TRBJ1-2; TRBD1 agrees at 8 bases. This CDR3 contains 13 residues. Trimming cost V 4 bases and J 7 bases; bases outside gene matches: 5. Per germline, CDR1 ENHRY and CDR2 SYGVKD. The CDR3 loop is CAISGQGFGGYTF. The CDR3 nucleotides are TGTGCCATCAGTGGACAGGGGTTCGGTGGCTACACCTTC.

A single count supports this clone. The chain joins TRBV10-3 to TRBJ2-3; D remains unclear. Trimming removed 4 bases from V and 2 bases from J, with 7 bases in between. CDR1 is ENHRY, CDR2 SYGVKD, per germline. The CDR3 is 13 amino acids. CDR3 DNA: TGTGCCATCAGTGTGACTTCCACAGATACGCAGTATTTT. Translation gives CAISVTSTDTQYF.

The chain has TRBV9 and TRBJ2-1; 7 bases map to TRBD2. Germline CDR1 SGDLS, CDR2 YYNGEE. V shed 0 bases and J 0 bases; nucleotides not matched to a gene: 0. This CDR3 is 15 amino acids long. CDR3 in DNA: TGTGCCAGCAGCGTAGGGACTAGCTCCTACAATGAGCAGTTCTTC. Translation: CASSVGTSSYNEQFF.

The chain employs TRBV7-9 and TRBJ1-1; the match to TRBD1 covers 9 bases. The J segment lost 4 bases and the V segment lost 5 bases, leaving 14 bases of the junction unmatched. The germline CDR1 and CDR2 sequences are SEHNR and FQNEAQ (reference sequence). The CDR3 is 17 amino acids. DNA for the CDR3: TGTGCCAGCAGCCCCGCCATGGGACAGGGAATAGGCACTGAAGCTTTCTTT. Protein product: CASSPAMGQGIGTEAFF.

The V gene is TRBV4-2, the J gene TRBJ2-5; 10 bases are shared with TRBD2. CDR1 and CDR2 (germline): LGHNA, YNFKEQ. This CDR3 comprises 14 residues. With V trimmed by 1 base and J by 4 bases, 0 bases remained unmatched. The CDR3, as DNA: TGTGCCAGCAGCCAAGGACTAGCGGGAGAGACCCAGTACTTC. The encoded protein is CASSQGLAGETQYF.

This sequence joins TRBV10-3 and TRBJ2-5; D might be TRBD1 (6 bases). Trimming pared 3 bases from V and 5 bases from J, leaving 13 bases between. This CDR3 region has 14 residues. Germline V CDR1 and CDR2: ENHRY, SYGVKD. In DNA form, the CDR3 reads TGTGCCATCAGTGAAGCATTTAGGGGGGAGACCCAGTACTTC. Protein sequence: CAISEAFRGETQYF.

CDR3 protein: CASSTCLGQPYNSPLHF. The CDR3 bases are TGTGCCAGCAGCACCTGCTTGGGGCAGCCATATAATTCACCCCTCCACTTT. The chain carries TRBV21-1 and TRBJ1-6; the table's TRBD1 call for D was not verified on the DNA. TRBV21-1 is tagged as a pseudogene. CDR3 size: 17 residues.

V is TRBV27 and J is TRBJ1-5, with D perhaps TRBD1 (5 bases). V shed 5 bases and J shed 6 bases, with 14 bases lying between them. The CDR3 length is 14 residues. The germline gives CDR1 MNHEY, CDR2 SMNVEV (reference sequence). The CDR3 spells CASSAQGYGQPQHF. In DNA, the CDR3 is TGTGCCAGCAGTGCCCAGGGCTACGGTCAGCCCCAGCATTTT.

CDR3 sequence reads: CASSRRQGGTEAFF. CDR3 bases: TGTGCCAGCAGTCGAAGACAGGGAGGCACTGAAGCTTTCTTT. V usage is TRBV27 and J usage is TRBJ1-1, with 7 bases aligning to TRBD1. J was trimmed by 4 bases and V by 5 bases; bases with no gene match: 7. This CDR3 comprises 14 residues. Germline lookup yields CDR1 MNHEY and CDR2 SMNVEV (reference sequence).

This CDR3 reads CASSGNSGGATDTQYF. DNA of the CDR3: TGTGCCAGCAGTGGAAATAGCGGGGGGGCGACAGATACGCAGTATTTT. The chain combines TRBV6-4 with TRBJ2-3, with TRBD2 identical over 11 bases. The V gene's germline CDR1 is MRHNA and CDR2 SNTAGT. J lost 3 bases, V lost 4 bases, and 6 bases had no gene match. The length of the CDR3 is 16 residues.

Here the CDR3 DNA reads TGTGCCAGCAGCCAAGCACTTGGGACAGATCTTTACGAGCAGTACTTC. Protein sequence: CASSQALGTDLYEQYF. J is TRBJ2-7 and V is TRBV7-2; 7 bases are shared with TRBD1. The CDR3 consists of 16 residues. CDR1 and CDR2 from the germline V gene are SGHTA and FQGNSA. The ends lost 5 bases at V and 4 bases at J; junction bases unmatched: 14. The full variable domain, its missing parts supplied by reference TRBV7-2 and TRBJ2-7, is GAGVSQSPSNKVTEKGKDVELRCDPISGHTALYWYRQSLGQGLEFLIYFQGNSAPDKSGLPSDRFSAERTGGSVSTLTIQRTQQEDSAVYLCASSQALGTDLYEQYFGPGTRLTVT.

In its sample, this clone was seen once. This chain joins TRBV11-2 and TRBJ1-1; D is undetermined. CDR3 size: 13 residues. The germline CDR1 and CDR2 sequences are SGHAT and FQNNGV. V was clipped by 4 bases and J by 4 bases, with 10 bases between them. The CDR3 DNA sequence: TGTGCCAGCAGCTCGCGACTGGGCACTGAAGCTTTCTTT. Translated: CASSSRLGTEAFF.

A single count supports this clone. The chain is built from TRBV7-3 and TRBJ2-5; 8 nucleotides line up with TRBD1. The CDR3 spans 14 residues. V was pared by 2 bases and J by 6 bases, with 5 bases of the junction left unmatched. Germline CDR1 is SGHTA and CDR2 is FQGTGA. CDR3 residues: CASSLGGQGQTQYF. CDR3 in DNA: TGTGCCAGCAGCTTAGGCGGACAGGGTCAGACCCAGTACTTC.

The V gene is TRBV13, the J gene TRBJ1-2; D not resolved. This CDR3 has 16 residues. Deletions cut 1 base from V and 6 bases from J, with 18 bases between. Germline V CDR1 and CDR2: PRHDT, FYEKMQ (reference sequence). DNA of the CDR3: TGTGCCAGCAGCTTAGAGCAGCGCCGGTGGAACGATGGCTACACCTTC. As protein: CASSLEQRRWNDGYTF.

This clone occurred a few times. The V call is TRBV9, the J call TRBJ1-6; D gene ambiguous. The germline V and J ends were trimmed by 5 bases and 8 bases, with 17 bases remaining between them. Germline CDR1 reads SGDLS; CDR2 reads YYNGEE. The CDR3 contains 15 residues. In nucleotides, the CDR3 is TGTGCCAGCAGTGGCGGGATGGGGTTGGATTCACCCCTCCACTTT. Protein product: CASSGGMGLDSPLHF.

This rearrangement joins TRBV6-6 to TRBJ1-1, with a possible D match to TRBD1 (5 bases). The CDR3 extends over 12 amino acids. Germline V gives CDR1 MNHNY, CDR2 SVGAGI (reference sequence). The V gene lost 8 bases and the J gene lost 2 bases, with 9 bases spanning the gap. CDR3 sequence: CASEDRNTEAFF. The CDR3 DNA sequence: TGTGCCAGCGAAGACAGAAACACTGAAGCTTTCTTT.

The chain links TRBV19 to TRBJ1-1; 11 nucleotides agree with TRBD1. The germline V gene has CDR1 LNHDA and CDR2 SQIVND (reference sequence). The CDR3 runs to 13 residues. V trimming: 5 bases; J trimming: 11 bases; junction bases outside the gene matches: 7. The CDR3 region has the DNA TGTGCCAGTAGTCCGGACAGGGGGCGCGGGGCTTTCTTT. Translated: CASSPDRGRGAFF.

A single count supports this clone. The rearrangement uses TRBV7-2 and TRBJ2-7, with D possibly TRBD1 on 5 matching bases. Germline V CDR1 and CDR2: SGHTA, FQGNSA. The CDR3 covers 13 residues. V shed 5 bases and J shed 6 bases, with 14 bases lying between them. In DNA, the CDR3 is TGTGCCAGCAGCAAGAACAGGTCCGGCGAGCAGTACTTC. Translation: CASSKNRSGEQYF.

The rearrangement uses TRBV7-3 and TRBJ2-3; D might be TRBD2 (6 bases). Trimming took 5 bases from V and 2 from J, leaving 11 bases between them. The length of the CDR3 is 14 residues. Germline CDR1 is SGHTA and CDR2 is FQGTGA. As DNA, the CDR3 is TGTGCCAGCAGCCGTGGCGGGGCCACAGATACGCAGTATTTT. Translating it yields CASSRGGATDTQYF.

This chain links TRBV5-1 with TRBJ2-7; 10 bases line up with TRBD2. The CDR3 covers 15 residues. J lost 0 bases, V lost 2 bases, and 2 bases had no gene match. Germline CDR1 reads SGHRS; CDR2 reads YFSETQ. The DNA for the CDR3 is TGCGCCAGCAGCTTAGCGGGAGGGCCCTCCTACGAGCAGTACTTC. Translated: CASSLAGGPSYEQYF.

A few counts support this clone. The J gene is TRBJ2-1, the V gene TRBV2; TRBD2 might be the D (6 bases). The CDR3 is 14 amino acids. Germline lookup yields CDR1 SNHLY and CDR2 FYNNEI. Trimming took 7 bases from V and 9 from J, leaving 19 bases between them. The CDR3: CASTTEGGVGEQFF. The CDR3 region has the DNA TGTGCCAGCACCACAGAGGGAGGAGTGGGTGAGCAGTTCTTC.

This chain joins TRBV18 and TRBJ1-4; D remains ambiguous. This CDR3 has 14 residues. The germline V gene encodes CDR1 KGHSH and CDR2 LQKENI. Between the trimmed V and J ends, which lost 0 bases and 7 bases, there was a span of 9 bases. CDR3 nucleotide sequence: TGTGCCAGCTCACCACCTACCCCCGGTGAAAAACTGTTTTTT. As protein: CASSPPTPGEKLFF.

This clone was picked up one time. CDR3 nucleotide sequence: TGCGCCAGCAGCCAGACCCCGGGACTAGCGGGAGAGACCCAGTACTTC. Protein product: CASSQTPGLAGETQYF. This sequence joins TRBV4-1 and TRBJ2-5; TRBD2 agrees at 12 bases. This CDR3 spans 16 amino acids. J gave up 4 bases and V 3 bases, and 6 bases lay outside the gene matches. From germline, CDR1 is MGHRA and CDR2 YSYEKL.

J is TRBJ1-2 and V is TRBV2, with D hard to call. Germline CDR1 reads SNHLY; CDR2 reads FYNNEI. Deletions cut 2 bases from V and 2 bases from J, with 9 bases between. The CDR3 spans 14 residues. The CDR3: CASSERNGNYGYTF. The CDR3 DNA sequence: TGTGCCAGCAGTGAACGTAACGGGAACTATGGCTACACCTTC.

V gene TRBV19 combines with J gene TRBJ2-5, with D unresolved. The germline V and J ends were trimmed by 11 bases and 4 bases, with 8 bases remaining between them. Germline V lookup: CDR1 LNHDA, CDR2 SQIVND (reference sequence). The CDR3 has 10 residues. The CDR3 nucleotides are TGTGCCGTCGGTCGAGAGACCCAGTACTTC. Protein sequence: CAVGRETQYF.

The rearrangement uses TRBV29-1 and TRBJ1-5; 10 bases align to TRBD1. The CDR3 contains 13 residues. Germline V gives CDR1 SQVTM, CDR2 ANQGSEA. V gave up 7 bases and J gave up 9 bases; unmatched junction bases: 9. As DNA, the CDR3 is TGCAGCGCCGGGACAGGGGAGGGTTCGCCCCAGCATTTT. This gives the protein CSAGTGEGSPQHF.